One sample yielded the 28 T cell receptor beta chains listed below, sequenced in a study of tumor-infiltrating lymphocytes in primary liver carcinoma. Starting material of 500 ng total RNA yielded TCR beta cDNA via a constant-region primer. Slightly modified ARM-PCR served as the procedure for the TCR beta libraries. These libraries came from three rounds of nested multiplex PCR. With TRBV1-TRBV30 forward primers and a C-beta reverse primer, the first two PCR rounds were run for about 10 cycles each. In TCRdb, the multiplex PCR reads were re-called with MiXCR into one record per CDR3 protein. The sample records a few hundred thousand distinct CDR3 sequences, 50% to 75% being singletons. The source of the blood RNA was unsorted whole blood, and germline DNA was extracted as well. The sample was peripheral blood. The receptors were gathered from a woman aged 25 to 39 with primary liver carcinoma and hepatitis B virus infection.

In regard to this clonotype: The CDR3 ends on some other residue instead of the conserved phenylalanine or tryptophan, so this is likely a read error. The CDR3: CASSDRLAGEGETQYS. DNA of the CDR3: TGTGCCAGCAGTGACCGACTAGCGGGAGAGGGAGAGACCCAGTACTCC. The V call is TRBV6-5, the J call TRBJ2-5; 12 bases agree with TRBD2. The CDR3 spans 16 residues. Germline values: CDR1 MNHEY, CDR2 SVGAGI. The V gene end was trimmed by 5 bases and the J gene end by 4 bases; junction bases not matched to a gene: 8.

This clonotype was observed a handful of times. The chain has TRBV6-2 or TRBV6-3 and TRBJ2-1; 12 bases match TRBD2. Germline trimming cut 6 bases from V and 9 bases from J; bases unmatched to any gene: 6. This CDR3 region has 14 residues. In germline, CDR1 is MNHEY, CDR2 SVGEGT. CDR3 region: CASRGTSGRSEQFF. The CDR3 coding sequence is TGTGCCAGCAGAGGGACTAGCGGGCGAAGTGAGCAGTTCTTC.

As for this clonotype: It is likely a read error, because the conserved phenylalanine at the end of the CDR3 is missing. The chain employs TRBV7-8 and TRBJ2-5, with D unresolved. The germline V gene encodes CDR1 SGHVS and CDR2 FQNEAQ. V lost 3 bases and J lost 5, with 7 bases in between. The CDR3 runs to 12 residues. The CDR3 nucleotides read TGTGCCAGCAGCTTGTACAAGGAGACCCAGTACCTC. Amino acids: CASSLYKETQYL.

Comments on this clonotype: Given a much more abundant clone one base away, this may be a read error. The rearrangement links TRBV4-3 to TRBJ2-3; D is perhaps TRBD2 (5 bases). The CDR3 has 12 amino acids. V was clipped by 0 bases and J by 8 bases, with 6 bases between them. Germline values: CDR1 LGHNA, CDR2 YSLEER. As DNA, the CDR3 is TGCGCCAGCAGCCAAGATGGAGGTACGCAGTATTTT. Residues: CASSQDGGTQYF.

V gene TRBV7-9 combines with J gene TRBJ2-5; D gene uncertain. The V gene's germline CDR1 is SEHNR and CDR2 FQNEAQ (reference sequence). V was trimmed by 5 bases and J by 5 bases, leaving 21 bases between them. The length of the CDR3 is 16 residues. The DNA for the CDR3 is TGTGCCAGCAGCCTTAGTAAATCTCGGGTTGCGGAGACCCAGTACTTC. Translation gives CASSLSKSRVAETQYF. The whole variable domain, filled in from reference TRBV7-9 and TRBJ2-5, reads DTGVSQNPRHKITKRGQNVTFRCDPISEHNRLYWYRQTLGQGPEFLTYFQNEAQLEKSRLLSDRFSAERPKGSFSTLEIQRTEQGDSAMYLCASSLSKSRVAETQYFGPGTRLLVL.

With regard to this clonotype: The junction departs from germline at one end; a sequencing error may be responsible. The chain joins TRBV11-1 to TRBJ1-1; D not certain. Germline V gene data show CDR1 as SGHAT and CDR2 as FQDESV (reference sequence). The CDR3 runs to 15 residues. The CDR3 DNA reads TGTGCCAGCGGCTTATTTCAAGCGGGTGTCATTGAAGCTTTCTTT. Translating gives CASGLFQAGVIEAFF.

The gene calls are TRBV6-5 and TRBJ2-7, with TRBD2 as a possible D gene (5 bases). Germline assignment: CDR1 MNHEY and CDR2 SVGAGI. The germline V and J ends were trimmed by 7 bases and 0 bases, with 13 bases remaining between them. The CDR3 sequence is 14 residues long. CDR3: CASKPLRDSYEQYF. CDR3 DNA: TGTGCCAGCAAACCCCTCCGGGACTCCTACGAGCAGTACTTC.

As regards this clonotype: A single base separates this from a much larger clone, so it may be a read error. J is TRBJ2-2 and V is TRBV4-2; TRBD2 is a possible D gene (6 bases). The CDR3 is 16 amino acids. CDR1 and CDR2 (germline): LGHNA, YNFKEQ. V gave up 3 bases and J gave up 4 bases, with 15 bases separating them. CDR3 sequence reads: CASSHQEGRCTGELFF. CDR3 nucleotides: TGTGCCAGCAGCCACCAGGAGGGCCGATGCACCGGGGAGCTGTTTTTT.

This chain connects TRBV28 to TRBJ1-5, with 7 bases that match TRBD1. Germline CDR1 is MDHEN and CDR2 is SYDVKM. This CDR3 comprises 16 residues. J was trimmed by 0 bases and V by 2 bases; bases with no gene match: 4. For the CDR3, the DNA is TGTGCCAGCAGTTTAGAGGCAGGGGGTAGCAATCAGCCCCAGCATTTT. This codes for CASSLEAGGSNQPQHF.

Note on this clonotype: This sequence may be a read error, since a much larger clone differs from it by one base. The V call is TRBV6-1, the J call TRBJ2-7; D remains unclear. The CDR3 totals 13 residues. CDR1 and CDR2 from the germline V gene are MNHNS and SASEGT. CDR3 nucleotides: TGTGTCAGCAGTGAACACAGCCCCTACGAGCAGTACTTC. The encoded protein is CVSSEHSPYEQYF.

Turning to this clonotype: The junction and the germline gene differ at one end; a read error may be behind it. This sequence joins TRBV12-3 or TRBV12-4 and TRBJ2-5; possible D gene TRBD1, 6 bases. This CDR3 spans 15 amino acids. CDR3 bases: TGTGCCAGTAGTCCAACCCCCAGGGGTTGGGAGATCCAGTACTTC. It translates to CASSPTPRGWEIQYF.

Comments on this clonotype: No conserved phenylalanine or tryptophan is present at the end of the CDR3, so a read error is the likely explanation. V is TRBV14 and J is TRBJ1-4; D is unresolved. The CDR3 contains 11 residues. Germline assignment: CDR1 SGHDN and CDR2 FVKESK. This CDR3 reads CVSSHYEKLFI. The DNA of the CDR3 is TGTGTCAGCAGCCATTATGAAAAACTGTTTATT.

Concerning this clonotype: One end of the junction fails to match germline, which may point to a read error. V is TRBV11-1 and J is TRBJ2-7; D remains ambiguous. Germline lookup yields CDR1 SGHAT and CDR2 FQDESV (reference sequence). This CDR3 has 13 amino acids. CDR3 loop: CASSLVRYYEHYF. CDR3 nucleotides: TGTGCCAGCAGCTTAGTTCGATACTACGAGCACTACTTC. Complete variable domain (other parts from reference TRBV11-1 and TRBJ2-7): EAEVAQSPRYKITEKSQAVAFWCDPISGHATLYWYRQILGQGPELLVQFQDESVVDDSQLPKDRFSAERLKGVDSTLKIQPAELGDSAMYLCASSLVRYYEHYFGPGTRLTVT.

Concerning this clonotype itself: One end of the junction fails to match germline, which may point to a read error. This chain links TRBV7-8 with TRBJ2-1; no reliable D call. Germline CDR1 and CDR2: SGHVS and FQNEAQ. The CDR3 covers 14 residues. The CDR3 DNA follows: TGTGCCAGTAGCTCTCCCTCTACCTACAATGAGCAGTTCTTC. Translated, it gives CASSSPSTYNEQFF.

With regard to this clonotype: The conserved final phenylalanine or tryptophan is absent from the CDR3, which likely points to a read error. The DNA is left out, because the CDR3 cannot be placed on it with certainty; the CDR3 is given as TCRdb lists it. This sequence joins TRBV29-1 and TRBJ2-2; the D call of TRBD1 is as the table states it, not checked on the DNA. The germline gives CDR1 SQVTM, CDR2 ANQGSEA. The CDR3 length is 14 residues, termini included. The CDR3 reads CSVARDRAVGELFY.

In its sample, this clonotype was seen once. Given the absence of the conserved phenylalanine or tryptophan at the CDR3 end, a read error is likely. The chain recombines TRBV4-3 with TRBJ1-2; 7 bases line up with TRBD1. Germline lookup yields CDR1 LGHNA and CDR2 YSLEER. Germline trimming cut 5 bases from V and 5 bases from J; bases unmatched to any gene: 8. This CDR3 contains 14 residues. The DNA of the CDR3 is TGCGCCAGCAGCGCCTCGGGACAGCTTTATGGCTACACCCTC. This gives the protein CASSASGQLYGYTL.

The chain links TRBV28 to TRBJ2-1; TRBD2 matches 10 bases. The CDR3 has 15 residues. The V segment lost 7 bases and the J segment 7 bases; nucleotides outside the gene matches: 10. CDR1 and CDR2 from the germline V gene are MDHEN and SYDVKM. The DNA for the CDR3 is TGTGCCAGCAACTATGGGCTAGCGGGAGTGAATGAGCAGTTCTTC. Protein sequence: CASNYGLAGVNEQFF. Filled out from reference TRBV28 and TRBJ2-1, the complete variable domain reads DVKVTQSSRYLVKRTGEKVFLECVQDMDHENMFWYRQDPGLGLRLIYFSYDVKMKEKGDIPEGYSVSREKKERFSLILESASTNQTSMYLCASNYGLAGVNEQFFGPGTRLTVL.

This clonotype came up a few times. The gene calls are TRBV6-2 or TRBV6-3 and TRBJ2-1, with D maybe TRBD1 (5 bases). This CDR3 is 14 amino acids long. From germline, CDR1 is MNHEY and CDR2 SVGEGT. Deletions cut 7 bases from V and 0 bases from J, with 10 bases between. The CDR3 bases are TGTGCCAGCACCCAGGGCGACTCCTACAATGAGCAGTTCTTC. Translated: CASTQGDSYNEQFF.

This rearrangement joins TRBV11-2 to TRBJ2-5; D is unclear. Germline loops: CDR1 SGHAT, CDR2 FQNNGV. CDR3 length equals 11 residues. Trimming took off 11 bases at V and 5 bases at J, with 12 bases between the two ends. CDR3 sequence (DNA): TGTGCCGGCTGCTTGCTTGAGACCCAGTACTTC. The encoded protein is CAGCLLETQYF.

In this sample, this clonotype turned up once. This could be a read error, since a much larger clone is one nucleotide away. J is TRBJ2-2 and V is TRBV12-3 or TRBV12-4; possible D gene TRBD2, 6 bases. The CDR3 runs 14 residues. The CDR3 spells CAIDTVGRGGKLFF. CDR3 DNA sequence: TGTGCCATAGATACAGTCGGGCGTGGCGGGAAGCTGTTTTTT.

This chain uses TRBV2 with TRBJ2-7; D is possibly TRBD1 (5 bases). The CDR3 contains 12 residues. V dropped 5 bases and J dropped 6 bases, with 11 bases sitting between them. The V gene's germline CDR1 is SNHLY and CDR2 FYNNEI. CDR3 in amino acids: CASSLDMSEQYF. DNA of the CDR3: TGTGCCAGCAGTCTGGACATGAGCGAGCAGTACTTC.

This clonotype was seen a handful of times. A junction boundary mismatches the germline segment, possibly from a read error. The chain links TRBV6-2 or TRBV6-3 to TRBJ2-2; either TRBD1 or TRBD2 may fit D (6 bases each). The CDR3 extends over 15 amino acids. Germline V gene data show CDR1 as MNHEY and CDR2 as SVGEGT. CDR3 DNA sequence: TGTGCCAGCAGAAAAGCTAAAGGGGGGACCGGGGGGCTGTTTTTT. Protein product: CASRKAKGGTGGLFF.

Of note for this clonotype: The conserved final phenylalanine or tryptophan is absent from the CDR3, which likely points to a read error. Because the CDR3's place on the DNA is in doubt, the DNA is left out and the CDR3 is given as listed by TCRdb. V is TRBV11-2 and J is TRBJ2-1. Germline values: CDR1 SGHAT, CDR2 FQNNGV. 16 amino acids form the CDR3, both terminal residues included. The CDR3 region is CASTRSSGISYNELFL.

On this clonotype itself: It may be a read error: a sequence one base away is much more abundant. The rearrangement uses TRBV12-3 or TRBV12-4 and TRBJ2-7; maybe TRBD2 (6 bases). The germline V and J ends were trimmed by 7 bases and 6 bases, with 16 bases remaining between them. The CDR3 runs to 13 residues. CDR3 region: CASTRNNGSEQYF. The CDR3 DNA follows: TGTGCCAGCACCCGGAATAACGGGAGCGAGCAGTACTTC.

Comments on this clonotype: The junction and the germline gene differ at one end; a read error may be behind it. This chain uses TRBV28 with TRBJ2-2, with D possibly matching TRBD2 (7 bases). CDR1 is MDHEN, CDR2 SYDVKM, per germline. There are 15 residues in the CDR3. CDR3 loop: CASSLWQGGEGELFF. DNA for the CDR3: TGTGCCAGCAGTTTATGGCAGGGAGGGGAGGGGGAGCTGTTTTTC. Full variable domain (rest looked up from reference TRBV28 and TRBJ2-2): DVKVTQSSRYLVKRTGEKVFLECVQDMDHENMFWYRQDPGLGLRLIYFSYDVKMKEKGDIPEGYSVSREKKERFSLILESASTNQTSMYLCASSLWQGGEGELFFGEGSRLTVL.

As for this clonotype: One end of the junction varies from germline; a read error may be responsible. The chain recombines TRBV12-3 or TRBV12-4 with TRBJ1-5, with D possibly matching TRBD1 (5 bases). This CDR3 comprises 13 residues. The CDR3 DNA reads as TGTGCCAGCAGCTCCGGGGGAGACCAGCCCCTGCATTTT. Translating it yields CASSSGGDQPLHF.

In its sample, this clonotype was seen many times. The CDR3, as DNA: TGCGCCAGCAGCCTAGGACACTCTGGACAGATGGGACCCAACTATGGCTACACCTTC. Protein product: CASSLGHSGQMGPNYGYTF. The V gene is TRBV4-1, the J gene TRBJ1-2; tentative D call: TRBD1 (6 bases). The CDR3 has 19 amino acids. V was pared by 4 bases and J by 2 bases, with 26 bases between. CDR1 and CDR2 from the germline V gene are MGHRA and YSYEKL.

On this clonotype itself: This sequence may be a read error, since a much larger clone differs from it by one base. The chain links TRBV6-2 or TRBV6-3 to TRBJ2-1, with no clear D. Germline values: CDR1 MNHEY, CDR2 SVGEGT. This CDR3 is built from 14 residues. V lost 7 bases and J 4 bases, leaving 14 bases between the germline ends. CDR3 sequence reads: CASTSAVAYNEQFF. DNA of the CDR3: TGTGCCAGCACCTCCGCGGTGGCATACAATGAGCAGTTCTTC.